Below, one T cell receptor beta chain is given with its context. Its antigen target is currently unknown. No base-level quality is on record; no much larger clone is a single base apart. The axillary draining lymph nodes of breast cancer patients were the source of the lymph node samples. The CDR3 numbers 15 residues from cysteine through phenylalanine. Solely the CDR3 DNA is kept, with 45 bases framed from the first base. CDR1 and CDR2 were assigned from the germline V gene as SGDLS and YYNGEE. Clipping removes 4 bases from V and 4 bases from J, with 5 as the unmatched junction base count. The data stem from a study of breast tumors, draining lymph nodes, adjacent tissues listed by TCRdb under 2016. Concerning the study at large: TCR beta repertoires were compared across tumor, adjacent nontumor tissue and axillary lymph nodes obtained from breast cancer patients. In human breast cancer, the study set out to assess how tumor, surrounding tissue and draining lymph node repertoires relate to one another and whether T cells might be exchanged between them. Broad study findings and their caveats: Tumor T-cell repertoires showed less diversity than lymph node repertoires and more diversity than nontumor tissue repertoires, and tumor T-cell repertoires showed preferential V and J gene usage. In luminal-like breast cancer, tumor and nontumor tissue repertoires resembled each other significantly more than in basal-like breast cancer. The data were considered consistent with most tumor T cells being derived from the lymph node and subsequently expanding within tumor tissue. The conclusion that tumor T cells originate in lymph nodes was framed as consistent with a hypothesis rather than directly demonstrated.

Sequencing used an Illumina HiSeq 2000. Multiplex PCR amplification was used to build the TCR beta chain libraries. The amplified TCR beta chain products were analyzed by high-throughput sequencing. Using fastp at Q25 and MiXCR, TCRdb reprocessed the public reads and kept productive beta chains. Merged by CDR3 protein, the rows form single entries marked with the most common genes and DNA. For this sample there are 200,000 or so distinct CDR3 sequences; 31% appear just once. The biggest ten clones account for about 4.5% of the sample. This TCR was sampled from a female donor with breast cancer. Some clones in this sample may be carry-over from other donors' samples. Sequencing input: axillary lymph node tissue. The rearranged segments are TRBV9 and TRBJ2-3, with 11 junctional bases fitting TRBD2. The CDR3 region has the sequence CASSFSGGAPDTQYF. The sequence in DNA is TGTGCCAGCAGCTTTAGCGGGGGGGCCCCAGATACGCAGTATTTT.